This T cell receptor beta chain was observed in a study of neurological immune-mediated disorders. TCRdb re-analysed the 5' RACE reads in MiXCR, keeping a single row per CDR3 protein. The table shows about 52,000 distinct CDR3 sequences, with about 4.1% occurring only once. This clonotype was picked up many times. Germline loops: CDR1 DFQATT, CDR2 SNEGSKA (reference sequence). This CDR3 region has 15 residues. The V gene end was trimmed by 3 bases and the J gene end by 2 bases; junction bases not matched to a gene: 6. This clonotype was sampled from a man aged 55 to 69 with multiple sclerosis. This chain joins TRBV20-1 and TRBJ2-3, with TRBD2 matching over 9 bases. Input material: PBMCs. The CDR3 DNA reads as TGCAGTGCTAGCCCCAGCGGGAGGAACACAGATACGCAGTATTTT. Translation: CSASPSGRNTDTQYF.